Included here is one T cell receptor beta chain sequence, with context. The sample belongs to a study of shared clonotypes between healthy human individuals. Germline CDR1 is SQVTM and CDR2 is ANQGSEA. V shed 6 bases, J shed 6 bases, and the junction held 5 bases outside the gene matches. The CDR3 has 14 residues. The protocol was immunoSEQ multiplex PCR, while the TCRdb copy is restricted to in-frame clones and leaves out a portion. The table has some 1,400,000 clones, about 96% seen once. All donors were healthy HIV-negative adults lacking recent acute infections or vaccinations. The origin of this receptor is a young man in good health. V gene TRBV29-1 combines with J gene TRBJ2-1, with 13 bases matching TRBD2. The material sequenced was naive CD4+ T cells sorted from blood. Subset defined: CD45RA+ positively selected. CDR3 sequence: CSVLGTSGTNEQFF. CDR3 DNA: TGCAGCGTCTTGGGGACTAGCGGGACCAATGAGCAGTTCTTC.